A single sample gave rise to the 11 T cell receptor beta chains below, sequenced in a study of control samples from healthy donors and cancer patients. The assay was immunoSEQ multiplex PCR, and TCRdb's table has in-frame clones only and misses some. The sample has some 140,000 clones, about nine tenths seen once. The sample taken for sequencing was blood. The origin of the receptors is a man in his thirties or forties in good health.

The V call is TRBV7-9, the J call TRBJ2-7; D is possibly TRBD1 (6 bases). Germline CDR1 SEHNR, CDR2 FQNEAQ (reference sequence). This CDR3 comprises 16 residues. The germline V and J ends were trimmed by 0 bases and 3 bases, with 15 bases remaining between them. The DNA of the CDR3 is TGTGCCAGCAGCTTAGCGCTTAGGACAGCCAACTACGAGCAGTACTTC. Translated, it gives CASSLALRTANYEQYF.

The rearrangement links TRBV9 to TRBJ2-6; D is uncertain. Germline-derived CDR1 and CDR2 are SGDLS and YYNGEE. The V and J ends lost 3 bases and 0 bases respectively, with 10 bases between them. CDR3 size: 16 residues. CDR3 residues: CASSGSRLSGANVLTF. In DNA, the CDR3 is TGTGCCAGCAGCGGTAGTAGACTCTCTGGGGCCAACGTCCTGACTTTC.

This clone was seen just once. V gene TRBV3-1 (or the pseudogene TRBV3-2) combines with J gene TRBJ2-7; possibly TRBD2 for D (6 bases). Germline CDR1 LGHDT, CDR2 YNNKEL (reference sequence). The V end was cut by 3 bases, the J end by 3 bases, with 9 bases between. The CDR3 is made up of 13 amino acids. CDR3 residues: CASSHGGDYEQYF. The CDR3 DNA reads as TGTGCCAGCAGCCACGGGGGAGACTACGAGCAGTACTTC.

V gene TRBV15 combines with J gene TRBJ1-1, with 9 bases fitting TRBD1. J gave up 3 bases and V 1 base, and 6 bases lay outside the gene matches. The CDR3 has 16 amino acids. CDR1 is LNHNV and CDR2 is YYDKDF in the germline V gene (reference sequence). Here the CDR3 DNA reads TGTGCCACCAGCAGAGCCCTGGGACAGGGTTACACTGAAGCTTTCTTT. Amino acid sequence: CATSRALGQGYTEAFF.

J is TRBJ1-1 and V is TRBV28; D unresolved. Germline values: CDR1 MDHEN, CDR2 SYDVKM. The CDR3 contains 14 residues. V lost 6 bases to trimming and J lost 1 base, with 12 bases between them. CDR3 in DNA: TGTGCCAGCAGAATACACCTAACGAACACTGAAGCTTTCTTT. Amino acids: CASRIHLTNTEAFF.

The CDR3 here is CASSSLGAGDTDTQYF. For the CDR3, the DNA is TGTGCCAGCAGTTCCCTCGGCGCGGGGGACACAGATACGCAGTATTTT. This chain joins TRBV6-2 or TRBV6-3 and TRBJ2-3, with 7 nucleotides matching TRBD2. Unmatched junction bases numbered 9, after V lost 4 bases and J lost 2 bases. The CDR3 consists of 16 residues. CDR1 MNHEY and CDR2 SVGEGT come from the germline V gene.

The V call is TRBV6-6, the J call TRBJ1-3; no clear D gene. Germline CDR1 and CDR2: MNHNY and SVGAGI (reference sequence). The CDR3 totals 14 residues. With 6 bases removed from V and 8 bases from J, the gap between germline ends came to 17 bases. Here the CDR3 DNA reads TGTGCCAGCAGCCTCGACTGGGGTATCTACACCATATATTTT. Residues: CASSLDWGIYTIYF.

The rearrangement uses TRBV7-8 and TRBJ1-1; 8 bases agree with TRBD1. The V gene end was trimmed by 4 bases and the J gene end by 7 bases; junction bases not matched to a gene: 8. The germline V gene encodes CDR1 SGHVS and CDR2 FQNEAQ. The CDR3 is made up of 14 amino acids. In DNA, the CDR3 is TGTGCCAGCAGCTCGACAGGGGTCCTTGGTGAAGCTTTCTTT. Translation gives CASSSTGVLGEAFF.

The chain employs TRBV6-5 and TRBJ2-7, with 9 positions matching TRBD1. Germline values: CDR1 MNHEY, CDR2 SVGAGI. V lost 4 bases, J lost 7 bases, and 11 bases stayed unmatched. The CDR3 has 15 amino acids. The CDR3 nucleotides read TGTGCCAGCAGTTTAAACAGGGGGCTAACCGGGGAGCAGTACTTC. This encodes CASSLNRGLTGEQYF.

J is TRBJ1-5 and V is TRBV6-5, with 10 bases lining up with TRBD1. Germline assignment: CDR1 MNHEY and CDR2 SVGAGI. This CDR3 has 14 amino acids. The trim removed 7 bases at V and 7 bases at J, leaving 7 bases unmatched. The CDR3 nucleotides are TGTGCCAGCACTCCGGGACAGGGGTCCCAGCCCCAGCATTTT. Amino acid sequence: CASTPGQGSQPQHF.

J is TRBJ1-2 and V is TRBV7-2; D possibly corresponds to TRBD1 (6 bases). V lost 2 bases, J lost 7 bases, and 17 bases lay in between. This CDR3 has 15 amino acids. The germline gives CDR1 SGHTA, CDR2 FQGNSA. The CDR3 reads CASSLFGQGIGGYTF. The CDR3 DNA follows: TGTGCCAGCAGCTTATTTGGCCAGGGGATAGGTGGCTACACCTTC.